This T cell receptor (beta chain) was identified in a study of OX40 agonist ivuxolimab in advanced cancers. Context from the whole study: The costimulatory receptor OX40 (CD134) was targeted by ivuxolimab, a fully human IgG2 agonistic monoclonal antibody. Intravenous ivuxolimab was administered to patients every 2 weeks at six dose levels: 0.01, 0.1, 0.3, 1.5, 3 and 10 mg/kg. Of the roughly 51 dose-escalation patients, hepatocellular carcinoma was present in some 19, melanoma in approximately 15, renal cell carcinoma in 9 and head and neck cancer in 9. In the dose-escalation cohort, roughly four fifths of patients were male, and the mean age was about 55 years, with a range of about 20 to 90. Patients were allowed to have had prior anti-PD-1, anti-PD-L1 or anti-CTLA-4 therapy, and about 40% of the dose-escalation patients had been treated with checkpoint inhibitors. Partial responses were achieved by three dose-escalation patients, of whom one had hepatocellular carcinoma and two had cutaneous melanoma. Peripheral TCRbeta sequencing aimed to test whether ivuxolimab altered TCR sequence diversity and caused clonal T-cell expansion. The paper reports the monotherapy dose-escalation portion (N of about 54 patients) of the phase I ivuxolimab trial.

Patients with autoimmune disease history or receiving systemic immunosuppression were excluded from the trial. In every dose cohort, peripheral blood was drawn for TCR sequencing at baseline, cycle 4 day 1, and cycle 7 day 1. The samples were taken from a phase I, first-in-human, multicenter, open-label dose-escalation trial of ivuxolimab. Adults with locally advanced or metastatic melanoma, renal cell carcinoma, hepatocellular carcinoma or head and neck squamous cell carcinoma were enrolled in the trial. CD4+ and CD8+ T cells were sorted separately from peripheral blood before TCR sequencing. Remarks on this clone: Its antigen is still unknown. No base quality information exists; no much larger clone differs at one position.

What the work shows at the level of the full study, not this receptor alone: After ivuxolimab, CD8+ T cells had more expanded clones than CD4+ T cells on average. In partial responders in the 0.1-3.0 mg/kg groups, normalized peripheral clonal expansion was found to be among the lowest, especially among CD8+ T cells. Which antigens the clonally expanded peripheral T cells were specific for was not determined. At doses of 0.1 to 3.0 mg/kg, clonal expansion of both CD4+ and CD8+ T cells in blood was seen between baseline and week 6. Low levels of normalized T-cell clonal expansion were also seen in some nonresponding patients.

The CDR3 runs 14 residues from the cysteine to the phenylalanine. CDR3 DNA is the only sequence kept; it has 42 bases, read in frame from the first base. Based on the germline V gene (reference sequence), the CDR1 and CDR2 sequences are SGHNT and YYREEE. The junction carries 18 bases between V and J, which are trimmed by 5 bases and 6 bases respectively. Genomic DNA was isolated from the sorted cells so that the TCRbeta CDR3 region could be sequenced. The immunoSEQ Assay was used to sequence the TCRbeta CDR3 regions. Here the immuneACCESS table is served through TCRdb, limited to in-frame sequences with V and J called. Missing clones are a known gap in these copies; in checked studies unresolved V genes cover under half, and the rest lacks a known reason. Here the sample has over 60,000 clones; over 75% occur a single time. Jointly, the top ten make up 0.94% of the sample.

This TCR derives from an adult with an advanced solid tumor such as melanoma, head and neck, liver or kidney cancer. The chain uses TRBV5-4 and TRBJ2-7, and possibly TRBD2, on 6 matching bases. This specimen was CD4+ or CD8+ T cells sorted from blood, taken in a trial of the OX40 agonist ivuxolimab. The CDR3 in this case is CASSSSLALAEQYF. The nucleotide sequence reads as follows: TGTGCCAGCAGTTCTTCACTAGCATTGGCCGAGCAGTACTTC.